This entry concerns a single T cell receptor (beta chain). Seattle participants joined during active infection and were tracked over time. CDR1 is MNHEY and CDR2 is SVGAGI in the germline V gene. V was cut by 3 bases and J by 5 bases, with 10 bases left in between. The CDR3 length is 13 residues. This record belongs to a study of blood T cell repertoires in COVID-19. Study-wide background: Material from acute and convalescent COVID-19 was sourced from the United States, Italy and Spain. The analysed material was cDNA or gDNA that came from T cells, B-cell-depleted T cells, or PBMCs.

The authors' processing: By means of reference gene primer amplification, nucleated cell counts were estimated. Using immunoSEQ multiplex PCR, the repertoire was profiled, and TCRdb retains in-frame clones only, with some absent. That table is the source of V, J and clone size, and D and trimming were worked out from the DNA. The sample lists around 38,000 clones, 87% occurring once. This rearrangement joins TRBV6-5 to TRBJ2-5, with D unclear. This clonotype was obtained from a man between 60 and 75 years old with COVID-19, enrolled during active disease. The sequenced material came from peripheral blood. The DNA of the CDR3 is TGTGCCAGCAGTTATACAGTCGCGGAGACCCAGTACTTC. Translating it yields CASSYTVAETQYF.